The entry below describes one TCR beta chain. Its antigen remains unknown. V was pared by 3 bases and J by 3 bases, with 12 bases between. Germline V gene sequence: CDR1 DFQATT, CDR2 SNEGSKA (reference sequence). This CDR3 contains 14 residues. This sample is part of a study of CD8 T cells in ankylosing spondylitis. Making the TCR beta libraries involved quantitative 5'-RACE with molecular barcodes. TCRdb re-called the 5' RACE reads through MiXCR, storing one row per CDR3 protein. The table lists around 250,000 distinct CDR3 sequences, 15% to 20% of them singletons. Regarding the study as a whole: Earlier studies detected some motif variants in reactive arthritis synovial fluid and blood. A TCR beta motif made of fewer than 10 highly homologous variants seemed typical of ankylosing spondylitis blood.

V usage is TRBV20-1 and J usage is TRBJ2-1; D is possibly TRBD2 (6 bases). Sequenced input: blood, either unsorted or a sorted T cell fraction (not recorded which). This TCR was sampled from a male donor with ankylosing spondylitis or in good health (not recorded which). The CDR3 region is CSARWREIYNEQFF. The CDR3 DNA reads as TGCAGTGCTAGGTGGAGGGAGATCTACAATGAGCAGTTCTTC.